These T cell receptor beta chains were read from a single sample in a study of CXCR3-negative and CXCR3-positive naive CD8 T cells. TCRdb reprocessed the 5' RACE reads and keeps a single row for each CDR3 protein, giving no DNA. There are 140,000 to 150,000 distinct CDR3 sequences in the sample, with roughly 0.28% held by the top ten. Sequencing was carried out using naive CXCR3+ CD8+ T cells from blood. Source of these receptors: a human donor in good health. Some clones in this sample may be carry-over from other donors' samples. Both conserved end residues are part of each CDR3.

TRBV9	TRBJ2-7	CASSVGGLAGDYEQYF
TRBV25-1	TRBJ2-1	CASSEYGEIYNEQFF
TRBV20-1	TRBJ2-3	CSASDREPDTQYF
TRBV29-1	TRBJ2-3	CSSFGSPDTQYF
TRBV29-1	TRBJ2-5	CSVRRQETQYF
TRBV9	TRBJ1-1	CASSVARAGGTEAFF
TRBV5-4	TRBJ2-5	CASSRTSGSRRETQYF
TRBV7-8	TRBJ2-5	CASSLEVASGDQETQYF
TRBV7-9	TRBJ1-1	CASSSVAVGGHTEAFF
TRBV12-3/TRBV12-4	TRBJ2-1	CASSRPGRYNEQFF
TRBV5-1	TRBJ1-2	CASSASLGQSLINYGYTF
TRBV29-1	TRBJ2-1	CSAPGTINEQFF
TRBV25-1	TRBJ2-3	CASSGQDSSSPFWGTDTQYF
TRBV11-3	TRBJ2-7	CASSFGLASGGYEQYF
TRBV4-3	TRBJ2-3	CASSPGSGGGDTQYF
TRBV5-1	TRBJ2-3	CASSLAGSGPISTDTQYF
TRBV27	TRBJ2-1	CASKIGAGAYNEQFF
TRBV20-1	TRBJ2-7	CSARLAGAYEQYF
TRBV7-9	TRBJ2-3	CASSLATSGSTDTQYF
TRBV5-4	TRBJ2-1	CASTPRDRYNEQFF
TRBV27	TRBJ2-7	CASSLRGGSYEQYF
TRBV29-1	TRBJ1-1	CSVVQGGMNTEAFF
TRBV2	TRBJ2-1	CASSELGEIHNEQFF
TRBV27	TRBJ2-7	CASSLISSRYEQYF
TRBV30	TRBJ2-1	CAWSVGSANEQFF
TRBV10-3	TRBJ2-7	CAISESKGDLSYEQYF
TRBV20-1	TRBJ2-5	CSARDVGGTETQYF
TRBV28	TRBJ1-1	CASRKNTEAFF
TRBV2	TRBJ2-1	CASSERYNEQFF
TRBV9	TRBJ1-3	CASRGRDSGNTIYF
TRBV5-8	TRBJ2-1	CASSSGLGTEQFF
TRBV5-1	TRBJ2-5	CASSLGLAGQETQYF
TRBV7-9	TRBJ2-1	CASSSQGRDGNEQFF
TRBV6-5	TRBJ2-7	CASSYLARAGNDVDEQYF
TRBV30	TRBJ2-1	CAWSGSSGGLYNEQFF
TRBV12-3/TRBV12-4	TRBJ2-5	CASSTLAGLQETQYF
TRBV28	TRBJ2-2	CASSSYRGNTGELFF
TRBV4-1	TRBJ2-1	CASSQVDTSGYNEQFF
TRBV6-5	TRBJ2-1	CASSYHGLAGYNEQFF
TRBV4-1	TRBJ2-1	CASSQYRGYEQFF
TRBV12-3/TRBV12-4	TRBJ2-7	CASTLGLAGEQYF
TRBV9	TRBJ2-2	CASSGTGTSVAGELFF
TRBV9	TRBJ2-7	CASSSNPLAGTYEQYF
TRBV5-1	TRBJ2-7	CASSLTGGEQYF
TRBV20-1	TRBJ1-1	CSAWDSMNTEAFF
TRBV12-3/TRBV12-4	TRBJ1-5	CASTKTGAINQPQHF
TRBV5-1	TRBJ1-5	CASSLDGGYNQPQHF
TRBV5-1	TRBJ2-1	CASSPPLAGGYDEQFF
TRBV4-3	TRBJ1-1	CASSQDRGGNTEAFF
TRBV2	TRBJ2-1	CASSQHHRSSYNEQFF
TRBV29-1	TRBJ2-4	CSVEVIGKNIQYF
TRBV7-9	TRBJ2-7	CASTNREIGQYF
TRBV28	TRBJ1-6	CASSLPGQGVKNSPLHF
TRBV13	TRBJ1-1	CASSFRASQLGAFF